This entry lists 13 T cell receptor beta chains sequenced from one sample in a study of graft-versus-host responses after intestinal transplantation listed by TCRdb under 2021. Dithiothreitol, EDTA incubations and collagenase D digestion were used to isolate intraepithelial and lamina propria lymphocytes from graft specimens. The library was made by the immunoSEQ multiplex PCR assay. TCRdb carries this immuneACCESS record with in-frame sequences only. Its versions omit some clonotypes, under half of them owing to an unresolved V gene in the studies checked, with the rest unexplained. This sample is represented by 4,800 or so clones; over 75% of them were singletons. The ten largest clones take up roughly 9.8% of the sample. Sequenced material: ileum tissue, taken 156 days after intestinal transplant. The receptors come from a human patient who received an intestinal transplant, so some T cells may come from the graft donor.

V usage is TRBV11-2 and J usage is TRBJ2-1; D gene uncertain. V lost 1 base to trimming and J lost 2 bases, with 6 bases between them. CDR3 length: 14 residues. Germline CDR1 SGHAT, CDR2 FQNNGV. Here the CDR3 reads CASSLAATYNEQFF. CDR3 coding DNA: TGTGCCAGCAGCTTAGCAGCTACCTACAATGAGCAGTTCTTC.

The CDR3 DNA follows: TGTGCCAGCAGTGAAAGGGGGTCCGGGGAGCTGTTTTTT. This encodes CASSERGSGELFF. The V and J genes are TRBV25-1 and TRBJ2-2; TRBD1 might be the D (6 bases). CDR1 and CDR2 (germline): MGHDK, SYGVNS. The CDR3 loop spans 13 amino acids. The ends were cut back, 2 bases at V and 6 bases at J, with 7 bases in the middle.

The chain carries TRBV10-1 and TRBJ2-2; TRBD2 agrees at 8 bases. V shed 10 bases and J 0 bases; nucleotides not matched to a gene: 4. The CDR3 has 14 residues. Germline lookup yields CDR1 WNHNN and CDR2 SYGVQD (reference sequence). The CDR3 DNA reads as TGCGCCACCGGGAGGGACGCGAACACCGGGGAGCTGTTTTTT. Amino acid sequence: CATGRDANTGELFF.

The gene calls are TRBV4-1 and TRBJ2-3; D perhaps matches TRBD1 (5 bases). V lost 3 bases, J lost 3 bases, and 19 bases lay in between. The V gene's germline CDR1 is MGHRA and CDR2 YSYEKL. The CDR3 has 17 amino acids. The CDR3 is CASSHRQGSLGTDTQYF. Here the CDR3 DNA reads TGCGCCAGCAGCCATCGGCAGGGTAGCCTGGGGACAGATACGCAGTATTTT.

This chain connects TRBV4-1 to TRBJ2-1; TRBD2 aligns across 13 bases. The CDR3 is 19 residues long. Germline V lookup: CDR1 MGHRA, CDR2 YSYEKL. Germline trimming cut 4 bases from V and 5 bases from J; bases unmatched to any gene: 14. The CDR3 reads CASSRRTSGSEGGNNEQFF. The CDR3 DNA reads as TGCGCCAGCAGCCGCCGGACTAGCGGGAGTGAGGGGGGTAACAATGAGCAGTTCTTC.

V is TRBV7-9 and J is TRBJ2-7; 9 positions match TRBD2. V lost 1 base and J lost 6; bases outside the gene matches: 4. CDR1 SEHNR and CDR2 FQNEAQ come from the germline V gene (reference sequence). This CDR3 spans 14 amino acids. DNA of the CDR3: TGTGCCAGCAGCTTAGTGGGACTAGCTGCCGAGCAGTACTTC. Amino acids: CASSLVGLAAEQYF.

This clone came up once. This chain uses TRBV5-1 with TRBJ1-2; D gene uncertain. V was shortened by 0 bases and J by 4 bases, with 4 bases between the two germline ends. This CDR3 spans 12 amino acids. Germline CDR1 SGHRS, CDR2 YFSETQ. The DNA for the CDR3 is TGCGCCAGCAGCTTGGATGCCTATGGCTACACCTTC. Translating gives CASSLDAYGYTF.

V gene TRBV7-2 combines with J gene TRBJ2-5; maybe TRBD2 (5 bases). V lost 3 bases and J lost 2, with 13 bases in between. Germline V gene sequence: CDR1 SGHTA, CDR2 FQGNSA. The CDR3 extends over 15 amino acids. CDR3 nucleotides: TGTGCCAGCAGCTTCAGCCGGGGTTTACAAGAGACCCAGTACTTC. Translation: CASSFSRGLQETQYF. Combining the CDR3 with reference TRBV7-2 and TRBJ2-5 gives the whole variable domain GAGVSQSPSNKVTEKGKDVELRCDPISGHTALYWYRQSLGQGLEFLIYFQGNSAPDKSGLPSDRFSAERTGGSVSTLTIQRTQQEDSAVYLCASSFSRGLQETQYFGPGTRLLVL.

The rearrangement joins TRBV15 to TRBJ2-7, with a weak D call TRBD1 (6 bases). Germline V CDR1 and CDR2: LNHNV, YYDKDF (reference sequence). The CDR3 covers 15 residues. V lost 5 bases and J lost 7, with 21 bases in between. The CDR3 DNA reads as TGTGCCACCAGCTGGCGACAGGTGGGGGTGGATGAGCAGTACTTC. It translates to CATSWRQVGVDEQYF.

The CDR3 nucleotides are TGTGCCAGCAGCAAAGGACTAGCGGGAGAGGAGCAGTACTTC. Its translation: CASSKGLAGEEQYF. V usage is TRBV2 and J usage is TRBJ2-5, with TRBD2 identical over 13 bases. Germline loops: CDR1 SNHLY, CDR2 FYNNEI. Trimming at V came to 6 bases and at J to 11 bases, leaving 9 bases not matched to a gene. This CDR3 has 14 amino acids.

The genes are TRBV18 and TRBJ1-5; unclear D gene. From germline, CDR1 is KGHSH and CDR2 LQKENI. This CDR3 is built from 13 residues. Trimming took 2 bases from V and 5 from J, leaving 7 bases between them. Here the CDR3 reads CASSPGLDQPQHF. CDR3 DNA sequence: TGTGCCAGCTCACCAGGGCTTGATCAGCCCCAGCATTTT.

This clone showed up just a few times. The chain joins TRBV5-4 to TRBJ1-2, with 7 bases fitting TRBD1. This CDR3 contains 16 residues. Germline-derived CDR1 and CDR2 are SGHNT and YYREEE (reference sequence). The V segment lost 0 bases and the J segment 2 bases; nucleotides outside the gene matches: 7. The CDR3 DNA is TGTGCCAGCAGCTTGGAGAAAGGAGGGGGCAACTATGGCTACACCTTC. Residues: CASSLEKGGGNYGYTF.

This clone came up a few times. For the CDR3, the DNA is TGCGCCAGCAGTGCGACAGGGGGCTATGGCTACACCTTC. It yields the protein CASSATGGYGYTF. J is TRBJ1-2 and V is TRBV10-2; TRBD1 aligns across 9 bases. The CDR3 contains 13 residues. Germline V gene sequence: CDR1 WSHSY, CDR2 SAAADI. Trimming removed 4 bases from V and 4 bases from J; junction bases left unmatched: 1.